This record concerns one TCR beta chain sequence. Antigen specificity is unknown. It was with a sample-barcoded 5' primer and a J-beta primer mix that a second PCR of about 7 to 12 cycles was run. TCRdb redid the calling of the 5' RACE reads with MiXCR, one entry per CDR3 protein. The sample consists of some 1,500,000 distinct CDR3 sequences, less than 45% of them appearing once. This entry is derived from a study of blood T cells in healthy people across ages. Notes on the study in general: The study lacked donor CMV status, which possibly confounded expanded clonotype changes.

Per the germline V gene, CDR1 is SEHNR and CDR2 is FQNEAQ (reference sequence). V dropped 0 bases and J dropped 0 bases, with 8 bases sitting between them. The length of the CDR3 is 15 residues. The sample providers were healthy Caucasian people from Russia, aged roughly 6 to 90. The sequencing sample was made of blood. The V gene is TRBV7-9, the J gene TRBJ2-5; D possibly corresponds to TRBD2 (5 bases). The receptor's source is a woman aged 18-35 years in good health. In DNA, the CDR3 is TGTGCCAGCAGCTTAGCCCCTAGCTACCAAGAGACCCAGTACTTC. This gives the protein CASSLAPSYQETQYF. Filled out from reference TRBV7-9 and TRBJ2-5, the complete variable domain reads DTGVSQNPRHKITKRGQNVTFRCDPISEHNRLYWYRQTLGQGPEFLTYFQNEAQLEKSRLLSDRFSAERPKGSFSTLEIQRTEQGDSAMYLCASSLAPSYQETQYFGPGTRLLVL.